The clone carrying this T cell receptor (beta chain) was observed many times. Its target is unknown. This entry is derived from a study of shared clonotypes between healthy human individuals. Whole-study findings and limits: Among donors, clonotype sharing was expected to be affected by sequencing depth. Memory subsets generally showed lower estimated richness than naive subsets. Clonotypes shared by all four donors outscored non-shared clonotypes in generation probability.

Donors were Caucasian adults residing in Nashville, Tennessee, USA. Assay: immunoSEQ multiplex PCR; the TCRdb copy retains only in-frame clones and omits some. The repertoire holds a few hundred thousand clones, 60% to 70% seen once, with over 8.5% in the top ten. The CDR3 totals 16 residues. Germline V CDR1 and CDR2: LNHDA, SQIVND (reference sequence). Trimming cost V 6 bases and J 4 bases; bases outside gene matches: 9. The TCR sequence derives from a man aged 25-45 years in good health. Sequenced sample: memory CD4+ T cells sorted from blood. Subset indicated: CD45RA-negative fraction. This chain links TRBV19 with TRBJ2-2; 9 bases are a match to TRBD2. CDR3 DNA sequence: TGTGCCAGTAGAACAGCGGGAGGCCTCGCCACCGGGGAGCTGTTTTTT. Amino acid sequence: CASRTAGGLATGELFF.